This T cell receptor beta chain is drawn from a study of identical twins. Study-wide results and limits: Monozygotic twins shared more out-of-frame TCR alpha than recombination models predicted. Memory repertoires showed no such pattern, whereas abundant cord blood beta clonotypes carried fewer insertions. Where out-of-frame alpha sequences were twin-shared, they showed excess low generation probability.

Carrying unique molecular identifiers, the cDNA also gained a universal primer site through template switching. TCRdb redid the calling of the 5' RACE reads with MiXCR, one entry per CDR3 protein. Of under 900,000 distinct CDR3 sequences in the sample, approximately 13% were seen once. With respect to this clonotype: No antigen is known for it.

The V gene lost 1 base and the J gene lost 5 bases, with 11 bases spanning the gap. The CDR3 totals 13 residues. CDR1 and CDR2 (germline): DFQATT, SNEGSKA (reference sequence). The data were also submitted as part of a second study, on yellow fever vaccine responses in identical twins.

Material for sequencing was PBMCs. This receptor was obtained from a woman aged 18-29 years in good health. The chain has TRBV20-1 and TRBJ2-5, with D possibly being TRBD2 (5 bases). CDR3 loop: CSARVNGEETQYF. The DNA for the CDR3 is TGCAGTGCTAGAGTTAACGGGGAGGAGACCCAGTACTTC.